Listed below are T cell receptor beta chains from one sample, sequenced in a study of blood T cell repertoires in COVID-19. The protocol was immunoSEQ multiplex PCR, while the TCRdb copy is restricted to in-frame clones and leaves out a portion. Among 200,000 to 250,000 clones listed, around 82% were seen once. Sample: peripheral blood. These receptors all come from a woman in her sixties or seventies with acute or convalescent COVID-19. The CDR3 runs from the conserved cysteine through the conserved F or W. A D gene is named only where the DNA matches it firmly. Size tells how often a clone was seen (once, few, many) or the class of an expanded clone, and some rows leave it out.

V: TRBV5-8
J: TRBJ2-6
size: -
D: -
DNA: TGTGCCAGCAGCTTCCGGGGAACTGGGGCCAACGTCCTGACTTTC
CDR3: CASSFRGTGANVLTF

V: TRBV15
J: TRBJ1-1
size: -
D: -
DNA: TGTGCCACCAGCAGAGATAACGAAGTGAGGGCTGAAGCTTTCTTT
CDR3: CATSRDNEVRAEAFF

V: TRBV18
J: TRBJ1-1
size: -
D: -
DNA: TGTGCCAGCTCACCGAACATAGACAGGAACACTGAAGCTTTCTTT
CDR3: CASSPNIDRNTEAFF

V: TRBV19
J: TRBJ1-5
size: -
D: -
DNA: TGTGCCAGTAGACGGACGGGAAATCAGCCCCAGCATTTT
CDR3: CASRRTGNQPQHF

V: TRBV6-1
J: TRBJ1-4
size: -
D: -
DNA: TGTGCCAGCAGTGACAGGGAGGGCGAAAAACTGTTTTTT
CDR3: CASSDREGEKLFF

V: TRBV4-3
J: TRBJ2-3
size: -
D: TRBD1
DNA: TGCGCCAGCAGCCAAGTACAGGGGGCGGTATGGACAGATACGCAGTATTTT
CDR3: CASSQVQGAVWTDTQYF

V: TRBV12-3/TRBV12-4
J: TRBJ1-5
size: -
D: -
DNA: TGTGCCAGCAGTTGGACAGAGAATCAGCCCCAGCATTTT
CDR3: CASSWTENQPQHF

V: TRBV7-2
J: TRBJ2-1
size: -
D: -
DNA: TGTGCCAGCAGCCCCTGGATTGGCGGCTCCTACAATGAGCAGTTCTTC
CDR3: CASSPWIGGSYNEQFF

V: TRBV28
J: TRBJ2-1
size: once
D: TRBD2
DNA: TGTGCCAGCACGAGGCTAGCGGGGGTAGATGAGCAGTTCTTC
CDR3: CASTRLAGVDEQFF

V: TRBV7-8
J: TRBJ2-7
size: -
D: -
DNA: TGTGCCAGCAGCTCGTCGACAGGTGCCTACGAGCAGTACTTC
CDR3: CASSSSTGAYEQYF

V: TRBV3-1/TRBV3-2
J: TRBJ1-2
size: -
D: -
DNA: TGTGCCAGCAGCCAGACCCGCGGCGAAAGCGGCTACACCTTC
CDR3: CASSQTRGESGYTF

V: TRBV5-4
J: TRBJ1-4
size: few
D: -
DNA: TGTGCCAGCAGCTTGACTTTCACCACTAATGAAAAACTGTTTTTT
CDR3: CASSLTFTTNEKLFF

V: TRBV3-1/TRBV3-2
J: TRBJ2-1
size: -
D: -
DNA: TGTGCCAGCAGCCAAGCTAATGAGCAGTTCTTC
CDR3: CASSQANEQFF

V: TRBV29-1
J: TRBJ1-2
size: -
D: -
DNA: TGCAGCGCCCCGACGGGTAACTATGGCTACACCTTC
CDR3: CSAPTGNYGYTF

V: TRBV5-1
J: TRBJ1-1
size: -
D: -
DNA: TGCGCCAGCAGCACTGCCGGGGGGACGAACACTGAAGCTTTCTTT
CDR3: CASSTAGGTNTEAFF

V: TRBV25-1
J: TRBJ1-2
size: -
D: -
DNA: TGTGCCAGCAGTGACACAGTACCAAACTATGGCTACACCTTC
CDR3: CASSDTVPNYGYTF

V: TRBV14
J: TRBJ2-7
size: -
D: TRBD1
DNA: TGTGCCAGCAGCCTTCGACAGGGGGCCTACGAGCAGTACTTC
CDR3: CASSLRQGAYEQYF

V: TRBV24-1
J: TRBJ1-5
size: -
D: TRBD1
DNA: TGTGCCACCAGTGACCCCGGACAGGGGGGAGTATTAAGCAATCAGCCCCAGCATTTT
CDR3: CATSDPGQGGVLSNQPQHF

V: TRBV23-1
J: TRBJ1-1
size: -
D: -
DNA: TGCGCCAGCAGTCAATCGAAGGGGCGCGACGGGGAAGCTTTCTTT
CDR3: CASSQSKGRDGEAFF

V: TRBV29-1
J: TRBJ2-1
size: -
D: TRBD1
DNA: TGCAGCGCTAAGGACAGGGGAGAATACAATGAGCAGTTCTTC
CDR3: CSAKDRGEYNEQFF

V: TRBV5-5
J: TRBJ1-2
size: -
D: TRBD1
DNA: TGTGCCAGCAGCTTGGAACAGGGGAGGTATGGCTACACCTTC
CDR3: CASSLEQGRYGYTF

V: TRBV2
J: TRBJ2-7
size: -
D: -
DNA: TGTGCCGGTCAAGCCACAGGGACCTACGAGCAGTACTTC
CDR3: CAGQATGTYEQYF

V: TRBV19
J: TRBJ1-3
size: -
D: -
DNA: TGTGCCAGTAGTATCTTTTTTCTCGCGCAGGGGCTCTCTGGAAACACCATATATTTT
CDR3: CASSIFFLAQGLSGNTIYF

V: TRBV20-1
J: TRBJ2-7
size: -
D: TRBD1
DNA: TGCAGTGCTAGTCCCCTGACCGGGACAGAAAACGAGCAGTACTTC
CDR3: CSASPLTGTENEQYF

V: TRBV19
J: TRBJ2-5
size: -
D: TRBD2
DNA: TGTGCCAGTAGTAAGCTAGCGGTATACCAAGAGACCCAGTACTTC
CDR3: CASSKLAVYQETQYF

V: TRBV7-2
J: TRBJ2-1
size: -
D: TRBD2
DNA: TGTGCCAGCAGCTTAGAATGGCGGGGGGGCGCCTACAATGAGCAGTTCTTC
CDR3: CASSLEWRGGAYNEQFF

V: TRBV19
J: TRBJ1-3
size: once
D: -
DNA: TGTGCCAGTAGCCTGGACATTAATGGAAACACCATATATTTT
CDR3: CASSLDINGNTIYF

V: TRBV4-1
J: TRBJ1-1
size: -
D: -
DNA: TGCGCCAGCAGCCAAGAAGCGACAGTCTCCACTGAAGCTTTCTTT
CDR3: CASSQEATVSTEAFF

V: TRBV2
J: TRBJ2-4
size: -
D: -
DNA: TGTGCCAGCAGTGAAGAAGGGGTAGCCAAAAACATTCAGTACTTC
CDR3: CASSEEGVAKNIQYF

V: TRBV18
J: TRBJ1-2
size: -
D: TRBD1
DNA: TGTGCCAGCTCATCGGGACAGCGATATGGCTACACCTTC
CDR3: CASSSGQRYGYTF

V: TRBV5-1
J: TRBJ1-3
size: -
D: -
DNA: TGCGCCAGCAGCTTGGGACAGTACTCTGGAAACACCATATATTTT
CDR3: CASSLGQYSGNTIYF

V: TRBV5-4
J: TRBJ1-1
size: -
D: -
DNA: TGTGCCAGCAGCCCAAGACGGGGGATCACTGAAGCTTTCTTT
CDR3: CASSPRRGITEAFF